One T cell receptor beta chain is described in this entry. Its antigen is as yet unknown. This sample is part of a study of T cell responses to AZD1222 COVID-19 vaccine. Study-level information: Second-dose intervals near 4 or 12 weeks were combined.

Findings and limits, study-wide: Only a handful of AZD1222 recipients, roughly six in all, had baseline seropositivity. Reportedly, nearly half the spike-specific TCRs target unmutated variant regions. Two doses of AZD1222 preceded a rise in Spike-specific TCR breadth and depth.

Here immunoSEQ multiplex PCR was the method, and the copy in TCRdb shows in-frame clones only, minus some. The table records some 120,000 clones, roughly 90% of them present only once. V lost 8 bases, J lost 0 bases, and 8 bases lay in between. This CDR3 comprises 13 residues. The sequences come from peripheral blood, collected on day 0 of AZD1222 vaccination. The source of this sequence is an adult in good health. The chain links TRBV12-3 or TRBV12-4 to TRBJ1-3; a possible D gene is TRBD1 (6 bases). Here the CDR3 reads CASQGNSGNTIYF. In DNA form, the CDR3 reads TGTGCCAGCCAGGGGAACTCTGGAAACACCATATATTTT.